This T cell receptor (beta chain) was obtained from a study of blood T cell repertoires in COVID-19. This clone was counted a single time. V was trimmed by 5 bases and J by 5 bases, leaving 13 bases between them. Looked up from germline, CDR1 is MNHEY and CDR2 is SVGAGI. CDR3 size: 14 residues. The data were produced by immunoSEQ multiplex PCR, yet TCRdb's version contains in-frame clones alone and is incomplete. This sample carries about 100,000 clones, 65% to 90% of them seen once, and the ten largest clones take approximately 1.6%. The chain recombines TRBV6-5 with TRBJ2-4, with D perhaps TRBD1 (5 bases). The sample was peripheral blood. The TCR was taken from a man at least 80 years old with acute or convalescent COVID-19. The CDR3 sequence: CASSRTGPQNIQYF. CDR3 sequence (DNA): TGTGCCAGCAGTAGAACAGGTCCCCAAAACATTCAGTACTTC.